A single sample gave rise to the 25 T cell receptor beta chains below, sequenced in a study of blood T cell repertoires in COVID-19. This table comes from immunoSEQ multiplex PCR, and its TCRdb copy is limited to in-frame clones, with some not included. There are about 190,000 clones in the sample; 80% to 90% occur only once, and approximately 15% lies in the top ten. Material: peripheral blood. These receptors were taken from a man younger than 45 with active or convalescent COVID-19.

This clone was seen once. The genes are TRBV3-1 (or the pseudogene TRBV3-2) and TRBJ1-2, with D hard to call. The CDR3 has 14 residues. The germline V gene has CDR1 LGHDT and CDR2 YNNKEL (reference sequence). V lost 4 bases and J 3 bases, leaving 12 bases between the germline ends. CDR3 bases: TGTGCCAGCAGCCCACTATCGTTGCACTATGGCTACACCTTC. It encodes CASSPLSLHYGYTF.

The chain employs TRBV19 and TRBJ2-2, with TRBD2 matching over 10 bases. Germline loops: CDR1 LNHDA, CDR2 SQIVND (reference sequence). The CDR3 has 18 residues. V lost 4 bases, J lost 9 bases, and 17 bases stayed unmatched. CDR3 nucleotides: TGTGCCAGTAGTACCCCCTCGAGCGGGGGGGTTCCCCGCAGGGAGCTGTTTTTT. This codes for CASSTPSSGGVPRRELFF.

The chain combines TRBV7-9 with TRBJ2-3; 9 bases are a match to TRBD2. Germline V gene sequence: CDR1 SEHNR, CDR2 FQNEAQ (reference sequence). V trimming: 3 bases; J trimming: 6 bases; junction bases outside the gene matches: 7. This CDR3 contains 15 residues. The CDR3: CASSFSGGFGDTQYF. In DNA, the CDR3 is TGTGCCAGCAGCTTTAGCGGGGGCTTCGGGGATACGCAGTATTTT.

J is TRBJ1-2 and V is TRBV19; the D gene is possibly TRBD1 (5 bases). This CDR3 contains 17 residues. V lost 3 bases to trimming and J lost 1 base, with 18 bases between them. Per germline, CDR1 LNHDA and CDR2 SQIVND (reference sequence). This CDR3 is CASSILQGQVDNYGYTF. CDR3 DNA sequence: TGTGCCAGTAGTATCCTCCAGGGCCAAGTCGATAACTATGGCTACACCTTC.

The chain combines TRBV7-2 with TRBJ2-3; D not resolved. V dropped 6 bases and J dropped 0 bases, with 7 bases sitting between them. CDR3 length: 13 amino acids. Germline V gene sequence: CDR1 SGHTA, CDR2 FQGNSA. The CDR3 reads CASSFPSTDTQYF. DNA for the CDR3: TGTGCCAGCAGTTTTCCTAGCACAGATACGCAGTATTTT.

This clone was seen a handful of times. This chain uses TRBV6-1 with TRBJ1-3; 7 nucleotides match TRBD1. This CDR3 is 17 amino acids long. J lost 1 base, V lost 2 bases, and 8 bases had no gene match. The germline V gene has CDR1 MNHNS and CDR2 SASEGT. The CDR3 nucleotides are TGTGCCAGCAGTGAACAGGGGGTTCGTCGGTCTGGAAACACCATATATTTT. Its protein is CASSEQGVRRSGNTIYF.

J is TRBJ1-1 and V is TRBV12-3 or TRBV12-4; D not certain. Trimming cost V 2 bases and J 10 bases, with 11 bases left between them. The CDR3 has 12 residues. The CDR3 DNA reads TGTGCCAGCAGTTTAAGCAGAGGCATAGCTTTCTTT. Amino acid sequence: CASSLSRGIAFF.

The chain is built from TRBV6-4 and TRBJ1-1; D is unclear. Trimming removed 4 bases from V and 1 base from J, with 7 bases in between. The CDR3 loop spans 13 amino acids. Germline V gene data show CDR1 as MRHNA and CDR2 as SNTAGT. DNA of the CDR3: TGTGCCAGCAGTGCCCGGGAGAACACTGAAGCTTTCTTT. Protein product: CASSARENTEAFF.

V usage is TRBV7-2 and J usage is TRBJ1-2, with D uncertain. The CDR3 runs to 13 residues. Germline lookup yields CDR1 SGHTA and CDR2 FQGNSA. V lost 10 bases to trimming and J lost 7 bases, with 19 bases between them. Here the CDR3 DNA reads TGTGCCACGGGAGGAGCAGGTCGGGCTGGCTACACCTTC. Encoded protein: CATGGAGRAGYTF.

The chain links TRBV2 to TRBJ1-1; a possible D gene is TRBD1 (6 bases). There are 13 residues in the CDR3. Germline CDR1 reads SNHLY; CDR2 reads FYNNEI. Between the trimmed V and J ends, which lost 6 bases and 1 base, there was a span of 9 bases. CDR3 region: CASSQGQNTEAFF. Written as DNA, the CDR3 is TGTGCCAGCAGCCAGGGACAGAACACTGAAGCTTTCTTT.

In this sample, this clone turned up once. The genes are TRBV18 and TRBJ1-3, with 8 positions matching TRBD1. The ends lost 0 bases at V and 3 bases at J; junction bases unmatched: 4. The CDR3 is 16 amino acids. Germline V CDR1 and CDR2: KGHSH, LQKENI. CDR3 DNA sequence: TGTGCCAGCTCACCACCGACCGGACAGGGTGGAAACACCATATATTTT. This sequence encodes CASSPPTGQGGNTIYF.

This chain uses TRBV5-1 with TRBJ2-3; D not certain. V lost 0 bases to trimming and J lost 4 bases, with 12 bases between them. This CDR3 spans 15 amino acids. Per germline, CDR1 SGHRS and CDR2 YFSETQ. The DNA for the CDR3 is TGCGCCAGCAGCTTGGCCGACATCCAAGCAGATACGCAGTATTTT. It encodes CASSLADIQADTQYF.

The chain employs TRBV25-1 and TRBJ1-1; a possible D gene is TRBD1 (6 bases). Germline CDR1 reads MGHDK; CDR2 reads SYGVNS. The CDR3 sequence is 16 residues long. The V end lost 7 bases, the J end lost 0 bases, and 18 bases lay between the germline ends. In nucleotides, the CDR3 is TGTGCCAGCAACGGGGGGCGATGGGAAGTGAACACTGAAGCTTTCTTT. Amino acid sequence: CASNGGRWEVNTEAFF.

The chain links TRBV18 to TRBJ1-6, with 8 bases that match TRBD1. The CDR3 is made up of 16 amino acids. V lost 2 bases to trimming and J lost 10 bases; unmatched junction nucleotides: 10. In germline, CDR1 is KGHSH, CDR2 LQKENI. The CDR3 coding sequence is TGTGCCAGCTCACCATTTGGACAGGGAGTCGGGTCACCCCTCCACTTT. It specifies CASSPFGQGVGSPLHF.

The chain uses TRBV11-3 and TRBJ2-7; 8 nucleotides match TRBD1. Germline CDR1 and CDR2: SGHNT and YENEEA. This CDR3 is 14 amino acids long. The V gene end was trimmed by 1 base and the J gene end by 6 bases; junction bases not matched to a gene: 5. Written as DNA, the CDR3 is TGTGCCAGCAGCTTAGGACAGGGGAATACCGAGCAGTACTTC. This encodes CASSLGQGNTEQYF.

This chain uses TRBV5-1 with TRBJ1-2; no definite D call. The germline CDR1 and CDR2 sequences are SGHRS and YFSETQ. CDR3 length equals 14 residues. Deletions cut 4 bases from V and 4 bases from J, with 14 bases between. DNA for the CDR3: TGCGCCAGCAGCCTATACGTCGAGGGCTATGGCTACACCTTC. It specifies CASSLYVEGYGYTF.

The rearrangement uses TRBV2 and TRBJ1-6; TRBD1 matches at 8 bases. With V trimmed by 5 bases and J by 8 bases, 11 bases remained unmatched. The germline gives CDR1 SNHLY, CDR2 FYNNEI. There are 16 residues in the CDR3. CDR3: CASSFGAAGGHSPLHF. The CDR3 DNA reads as TGTGCCAGCAGTTTTGGGGCGGCAGGGGGCCATTCACCCCTCCACTTT.

The chain joins TRBV7-2 to TRBJ1-1, with D uncertain. Germline CDR1 and CDR2: SGHTA and FQGNSA. V lost 3 bases, J lost 1 base, and 9 bases lay in between. The CDR3 loop spans 14 amino acids. The CDR3 loop is CASSFTGENTEAFF. The CDR3 DNA follows: TGTGCCAGCAGCTTCACCGGGGAGAACACTGAAGCTTTCTTT.

In this sample, this clone turned up a few times. V is TRBV7-2 and J is TRBJ1-1; no firm D call. Germline V CDR1 and CDR2: SGHTA, FQGNSA. V shed 5 bases and J shed 0 bases, with 10 bases lying between them. This CDR3 has 14 residues. The CDR3 reads CASSPQTLNTEAFF. CDR3 DNA: TGTGCCAGCAGCCCACAGACACTGAACACTGAAGCTTTCTTT.

The chain links TRBV9 to TRBJ2-1, with 10 bases fitting TRBD2. This CDR3 has 15 residues. The V segment lost 3 bases and the J segment 9 bases; nucleotides outside the gene matches: 9. Germline CDR1 and CDR2: SGDLS and YYNGEE. CDR3 bases: TGTGCCAGCAGCGGAGAAGCGGGAGGGGGCAGTGAGCAGTTCTTC. As protein: CASSGEAGGGSEQFF.

The chain employs TRBV5-5 and TRBJ1-1; no firm D call. The V gene lost 4 bases and the J gene lost 3 bases, with 13 bases spanning the gap. This CDR3 has 14 residues. Germline V gene lookup returns CDR1 SGHKS and CDR2 YYEKEE (reference sequence). The CDR3 loop is CASSAGAGYTEAFF. CDR3 sequence (DNA): TGTGCCAGCAGCGCGGGAGCAGGTTACACTGAAGCTTTCTTT. The whole variable domain, remainder taken from reference TRBV5-5 and TRBJ1-1, is DAGVTQSPTHLIKTRGQQVTLRCSPISGHKSVSWYQQVLGQGPQFIFQYYEKEERGRGNFPDRFSARQFPNYSSELNVNALLLGDSALYLCASSAGAGYTEAFFGQGTRLTVV.

This clone showed up just a few times. The junction differs from germline at one of its ends, possibly a read error. The chain has TRBV2 and TRBJ1-4, with 9 bases fitting TRBD1. The CDR3 is 12 residues long. Germline V CDR1 and CDR2: SNHLY, FYNNEI. Here the CDR3 reads CASSEGTGTSIF. CDR3 bases: TGTGCCAGCAGTGAGGGGACAGGGACGTCGATTTTT.

This clone was recorded a few times. Other nucleotide sequences from this sample produce the same CDR3. The chain combines TRBV3-1 (or the pseudogene TRBV3-2) with TRBJ1-5; unclear D gene. CDR1 is LGHDT and CDR2 is YNNKEL in the germline V gene (reference sequence). V was trimmed by 0 bases and J by 6 bases, leaving 9 bases between them. The CDR3 contains 14 residues. DNA for the CDR3: TGTGCCAGCAGCCAAGAAGGAGGGTCTCAGCCCCAGCATTTT. This encodes CASSQEGGSQPQHF.

V usage is TRBV28 and J usage is TRBJ1-1; 9 bases are shared with TRBD1. The V and J ends lost 8 bases and 0 bases, in that order; junction bases with no gene match: 13. Germline lookup yields CDR1 MDHEN and CDR2 SYDVKM. CDR3 length equals 17 residues. The CDR3 DNA reads TGTGCCAGCTTATCGGCCGGGACAGGGAACATGAACACTGAAGCTTTCTTT. As protein: CASLSAGTGNMNTEAFF. The full variable domain, with the rest looked up from reference TRBV28 and TRBJ1-1, is DVKVTQSSRYLVKRTGEKVFLECVQDMDHENMFWYRQDPGLGLRLIYFSYDVKMKEKGDIPEGYSVSREKKERFSLILESASTNQTSMYLCASLSAGTGNMNTEAFFGQGTRLTVV.

This sequence joins TRBV7-2 and TRBJ1-4; 10 nucleotides align to TRBD1. This CDR3 is built from 18 residues. V dropped 0 bases and J dropped 6; count of bases not matched to a gene: 10. The germline gives CDR1 SGHTA, CDR2 FQGNSA. The CDR3 bases are TGTGCCAGCAGCTTAGCTCCGACAGGGGGCGCGGGAGATGAAAAACTGTTTTTT. Translating gives CASSLAPTGGAGDEKLFF.